The 2 T cell receptor beta chains in this list originate from one sample, sequenced in a study of shared clonotypes between healthy human individuals. Using immunoSEQ multiplex PCR, the repertoire was profiled, and TCRdb retains in-frame clones only, with some absent. The sample includes roughly 2,500,000 clones, approximately 94% of them seen just once. The sequencing sample was made of naive CD4+ T cells from PBMCs. The subset was: CD45RA+ positively selected. Receptors were obtained from a man aged 18 to 35 in good health. Some clones in this sample may be carry-over from other donors' samples.

The V call is TRBV4-3, the J call TRBJ1-4, with D possibly being TRBD1 (6 bases). Germline lookup yields CDR1 LGHNA and CDR2 YSLEER. V lost 2 bases, J lost 4 bases, and 11 bases lay in between. This CDR3 is 15 amino acids long. CDR3 in DNA: TGCGCCAGCAGCCAAATCGACAGGATTAATGAAAAACTGTTTTTT. Translation: CASSQIDRINEKLFF.

A remark on this clone: The identical CDR3 is also encoded by other nucleotide sequences in the sample. The chain couples TRBV5-1 to TRBJ1-1; 8 nucleotides match TRBD1. V lost 4 bases to trimming and J lost 0 bases; unmatched junction nucleotides: 8. This CDR3 has 16 amino acids. The V gene's germline CDR1 is SGHRS and CDR2 YFSETQ. CDR3 in amino acids: CASSLGQGRMNTEAFF. Here the CDR3 DNA reads TGCGCCAGCAGCCTCGGACAGGGCCGCATGAACACTGAAGCTTTCTTT. Full variable domain (remainder filled in from reference TRBV5-1 and TRBJ1-1): KAGVTQTPRYLIKTRGQQVTLSCSPISGHRSVSWYQQTPGQGLQFLFEYFSETQRNKGNFPGRFSGRQFSNSRSEMNVSTLELGDSALYLCASSLGQGRMNTEAFFGQGTRLTVV.